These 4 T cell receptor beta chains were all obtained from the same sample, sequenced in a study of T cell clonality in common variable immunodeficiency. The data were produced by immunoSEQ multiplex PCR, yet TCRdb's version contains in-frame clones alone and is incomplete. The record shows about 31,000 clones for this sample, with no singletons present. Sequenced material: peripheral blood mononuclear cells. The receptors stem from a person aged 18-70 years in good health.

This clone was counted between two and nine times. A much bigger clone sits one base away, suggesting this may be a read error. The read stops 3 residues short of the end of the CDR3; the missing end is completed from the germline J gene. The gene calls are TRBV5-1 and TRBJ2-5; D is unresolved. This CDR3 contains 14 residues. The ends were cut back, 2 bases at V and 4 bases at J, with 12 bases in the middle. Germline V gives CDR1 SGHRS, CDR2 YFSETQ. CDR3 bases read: TGCGCCAGCAGCTTTTCAAAGGAGCGAGAGACC. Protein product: CASSFSKERET. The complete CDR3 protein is CASSFSKERETQYF.

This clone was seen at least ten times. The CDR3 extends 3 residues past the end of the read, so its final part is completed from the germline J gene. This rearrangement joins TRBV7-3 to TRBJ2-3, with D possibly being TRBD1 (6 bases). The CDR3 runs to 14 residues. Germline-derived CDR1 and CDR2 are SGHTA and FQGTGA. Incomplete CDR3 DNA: TGTGCCAGCAGCTTAAACAGGGACGAAGAGACG. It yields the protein CASSLNRDEET. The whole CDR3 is CASSLNRDEETQYF.

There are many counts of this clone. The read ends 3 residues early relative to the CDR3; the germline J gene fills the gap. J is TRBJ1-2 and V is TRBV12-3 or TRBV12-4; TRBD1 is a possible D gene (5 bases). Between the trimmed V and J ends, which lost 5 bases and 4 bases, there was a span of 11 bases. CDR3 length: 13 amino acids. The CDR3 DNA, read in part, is TGTGCCAGCAGTCCTTGGGGGGTCTATGGC. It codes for CASSPWGVYG. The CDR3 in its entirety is CASSPWGVYGYTF.

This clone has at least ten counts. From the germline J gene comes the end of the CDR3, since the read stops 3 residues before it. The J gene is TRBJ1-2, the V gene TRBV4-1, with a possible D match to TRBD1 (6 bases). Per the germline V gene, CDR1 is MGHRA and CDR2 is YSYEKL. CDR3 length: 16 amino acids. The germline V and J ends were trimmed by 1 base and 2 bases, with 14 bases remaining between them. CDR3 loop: CASSQGGGRGNYGYTF. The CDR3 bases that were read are TGCGCCAGCAGCCAAGGCGGGGGCAGGGGAAACTATGGC.